The 5 T cell receptor beta chains presented below share a single source sample, sequenced in a study of shared clonotypes between healthy human individuals. Naive CD8 cells, CD45RO-negative and positively selected for CCR7, excluded terminally differentiated effector memory CD45RA+ cells. The protocol was immunoSEQ multiplex PCR, while the TCRdb copy is restricted to in-frame clones and leaves out a portion. The sample includes roughly 850,000 clones, 96% of them seen just once. The material sequenced was naive CD8+ T cells sorted from blood. The receptor source for this set is a man aged 25-45 years in good health.

V usage is TRBV10-3 and J usage is TRBJ2-3; possible D gene TRBD2, 6 bases. The CDR3 spans 15 residues. The V gene lost 5 bases and the J gene lost 0 bases, with 12 bases spanning the gap. Per the germline V gene, CDR1 is ENHRY and CDR2 is SYGVKD. CDR3 bases: TGTGCCATCAGTATCGGGACTTCTAGCACAGATACGCAGTATTTT. Protein: CAISIGTSSTDTQYF.

The chain carries TRBV28 and TRBJ1-5, with TRBD1 matching 8 bases. This CDR3 region has 14 residues. Unmatched junction bases numbered 4, after V lost 6 bases and J lost 3 bases. The germline CDR1 and CDR2 sequences are MDHEN and SYDVKM. CDR3 loop: CASRGDRFNQPQHF. CDR3 DNA sequence: TGTGCCAGCAGGGGGGACAGGTTCAATCAGCCCCAGCATTTT.

This chain links TRBV5-8 with TRBJ2-7; 7 bases match TRBD2. The junction had 7 bases not matched to a gene; V was cut back by 5 bases and J by 5 bases. Germline CDR1 is SGHTS and CDR2 is YDEGEE. The CDR3 covers 13 residues. The CDR3: CASSLSGIDEQYF. As DNA, the CDR3 is TGTGCCAGCAGTCTAAGCGGGATCGACGAGCAGTACTTC.

As for this clone: The junction differs from germline at one of its ends, possibly a read error. The chain combines TRBV29-1 with TRBJ2-7, with 7 bases matching TRBD2. Germline V gene lookup returns CDR1 SQVTM and CDR2 ANQGSEA. The CDR3 extends over 14 amino acids. The CDR3 DNA follows: TGCAGCGTCGAAGGGCTAGCGAAAGCGGGGGAGCAGTACTTC. Its protein is CSVEGLAKAGEQYF.

The rearrangement joins TRBV6-5 to TRBJ2-7, with no clear D. The CDR3 has 14 residues. V was shortened by 2 bases and J by 4 bases, with 12 bases between the two germline ends. Per the germline V gene, CDR1 is MNHEY and CDR2 is SVGAGI. CDR3 bases: TGTGCCAGCAGTTACATGACGGAAATATACGAGCAGTACTTC. This gives the protein CASSYMTEIYEQYF.